These T cell receptor beta chains were read from a single sample in a study of OX40 agonist ivuxolimab in advanced cancers. TCRdb keeps only in-frame clones here, not all; method: immunoSEQ multiplex PCR. Of about 21,000 clones in the sample, over 80% were seen once. The sample in question was CD4+ or CD8+ T cells sorted from blood, obtained in a trial of the OX40 agonist ivuxolimab. The receptors shown here come from an adult with an advanced solid tumor such as melanoma, head and neck, liver or kidney cancer. Both conserved end residues are part of each CDR3.

v_call	cdr3_aa
TRBV28	CASSYLAVSGNQPQHF
TRBV12-5	CASGPRALAGADTQYF
TRBV2	CASSFRDTAGYEQYF
TRBV5-4	CASSLFPRTSDQETQYF
TRBV27	CASSLSAVGGMNYEQYF
TRBV5-6	CASSLDGYTDTQYF
TRBV7-9	CASRAAPGGNEQYF
TRBV25-1	CASRGTGINEKLFF
TRBV2	CASKGGESYEQYF
TRBV9	CASSVETGGSYEQYF
TRBV5-4	CASKFDRDDYEQYF
TRBV28	CASSPAVPYEQYF
TRBV10-2	CASSSDRPGSREKLFF
TRBV10-3	CAISEQEAVYGYTF
TRBV7-9	CASSLTGVTDTQYF